Listed below are T cell receptor beta chains from one sample, sequenced in a study of T cell changes during pregnancy in multiple sclerosis. Sequencing was performed with immunoSEQ multiplex PCR; in TCRdb, only in-frame clones are kept and a portion is missing. Here the sample spans under 30,000 clones, 89% being singletons. The starting material was CD8+ T cells from peripheral blood mononuclear cells, obtained in the second trimester of pregnancy. The receptors derive from a female donor with multiple sclerosis, enrolled in a pregnancy study. Both conserved end residues are trimmed from each CDR3. Only some rows state a clone size, as once, few, many or a class for expanded clones.

CDR3aa: ASSYGEAETQY; j_gene: TRBJ2-5; abundance: .; v_gene: TRBV6-5
CDR3aa: ASSGRDGGFGYGYT; j_gene: TRBJ1-2; abundance: .; v_gene: TRBV9
CDR3aa: ASSQMNTEAF; j_gene: TRBJ1-1; abundance: .; v_gene: TRBV7-6
CDR3aa: ASSSQNGTGEETQY; j_gene: TRBJ2-5; abundance: .; v_gene: TRBV7-9
CDR3aa: ASSLPSRPGRFPLH; j_gene: TRBJ1-6; abundance: .; v_gene: TRBV27
CDR3aa: ASSQDVGGAKGYT; j_gene: TRBJ1-2; abundance: .; v_gene: TRBV4-3
CDR3aa: SAGTGEYEQY; j_gene: TRBJ2-7; abundance: .; v_gene: TRBV29-1
CDR3aa: ASSSGQATGELF; j_gene: TRBJ2-2; abundance: .; v_gene: TRBV28
CDR3aa: ASSDGSGTGGGGYT; j_gene: TRBJ1-2; abundance: .; v_gene: TRBV6-4
CDR3aa: ASSGTSGVETQY; j_gene: TRBJ2-5; abundance: .; v_gene: TRBV7-8
CDR3aa: ASTTLRHSIAKNIQY; j_gene: TRBJ2-4; abundance: .; v_gene: TRBV21-1
CDR3aa: ASSQLAVEEGSQETQY; j_gene: TRBJ2-5; abundance: .; v_gene: TRBV28
CDR3aa: ATSGGQGLAYEQY; j_gene: TRBJ2-7; abundance: .; v_gene: TRBV15
CDR3aa: ASSLGGKAYEQY; j_gene: TRBJ2-7; abundance: once; v_gene: TRBV27
CDR3aa: ASSVFSEDQPQH; j_gene: TRBJ1-5; abundance: .; v_gene: TRBV6-1
CDR3aa: ASSQEAGGADTQY; j_gene: TRBJ2-3; abundance: .; v_gene: TRBV4-2